This TCR beta chain is drawn from a study of blood T cell repertoires in COVID-19. Study-wide context: There were acute and convalescent COVID-19 samples, and they came from the United States, Italy and Spain.

The CDR3 contains 12 residues. CDR1 MNHEY and CDR2 SVGEGT come from the germline V gene. Germline trimming cut 5 bases from V and 7 bases from J; bases unmatched to any gene: 3. Only one count was recorded for this clone. Sequencing was performed with immunoSEQ multiplex PCR; in TCRdb, only in-frame clones are kept and a portion is missing. This sample yields about 190,000 clones, of which 75% to 90% are seen a single time; 1.1% belongs to the top ten. Specimen: peripheral blood. The sequence was collected from a man aged 25-40 years with acute or convalescent COVID-19. The chain recombines TRBV6-2 or TRBV6-3 with TRBJ1-2; 8 bases match TRBD1. The CDR3, as DNA: TGTGCCAGCAGTCCAGGGGGCTCTGGCTACACCTTC. Translation gives CASSPGGSGYTF.